Listed here are 31 T cell receptor beta chains from one sample, sequenced in a study of T cell responses to AZD1222 COVID-19 vaccine (dated by TCRdb to about 2021). Library preparation used the immunoSEQ multiplex PCR assay. TCRdb limited this immuneACCESS table to in-frame rearrangements with V and J called. A share of clones is missing; checked studies link under half to unresolved V genes, and the rest is unexplained. A total of 45,000 to 65,000 clones appear in this sample, about 91% of them only once. Less than 3% of the sample belongs to the ten largest clones. This sample's time point label indicates: about 28 days (+/-7) after the second vaccine dose. The source was peripheral blood, collected 28 days after the second AZD1222 dose. These receptors were taken from an adult who received the AZD1222 COVID-19 vaccine.

The chain has TRBV13 and TRBJ2-3; 15 nucleotides agree with TRBD2. CDR3 length: 17 amino acids. The germline V gene encodes CDR1 PRHDT and CDR2 FYEKMQ (reference sequence). V lost 5 bases, J lost 5 bases, and 8 bases stayed unmatched. The CDR3 DNA sequence: TGTGCCAGCAGCCCCGGGACTAGCGGGAGGCGATTAGATACGCAGTATTTT. Protein product: CASSPGTSGRRLDTQYF.

In DNA, the CDR3 is TGTGCCAGCTCCCTCGGGGCGAACACCGGGGAGCTGTTTTTT. Amino acids: CASSLGANTGELFF. The rearrangement links TRBV18 to TRBJ2-2; possibly TRBD2 for D (5 bases). This CDR3 is built from 14 residues. Between the trimmed V and J ends, which lost 6 bases and 0 bases, there was a span of 8 bases. The germline CDR1 and CDR2 sequences are KGHSH and LQKENI.

The CDR3 loop is CASSYVPGRQNIQYF. The DNA of the CDR3 is TGTGCCAGCAGTTACGTACCGGGACGGCAAAACATTCAGTACTTC. This chain connects TRBV6-2 or TRBV6-3 to TRBJ2-4, with D tentatively TRBD1 or TRBD2 (5 bases each). Trimming left V 2 bases short and J 5 bases short, with 13 bases between. This CDR3 has 15 amino acids. Germline CDR1 MNHEY, CDR2 SVGEGT.

This chain connects TRBV9 to TRBJ2-1; D is perhaps TRBD1 or TRBD2 (5 bases each). Trimming took 3 bases from V and 4 from J, leaving 17 bases between them. Germline CDR1 SGDLS, CDR2 YYNGEE. The CDR3 is 16 amino acids. The CDR3 DNA sequence: TGTGCCAGCAGCGCCATTTTGGGGGTCGGGTACAATGAGCAGTTCTTC. It encodes CASSAILGVGYNEQFF.

This chain uses TRBV11-3 with TRBJ2-7; 7 bases match TRBD2. CDR1 and CDR2 from the germline V gene are SGHNT and YENEEA. Unmatched junction bases numbered 6, after V lost 5 bases and J lost 2 bases. There are 14 residues in the CDR3. The CDR3 DNA sequence: TGTGCCAGCAGCCCCAGGCGGGGGACCTACGAGCAGTACTTC. Residues: CASSPRRGTYEQYF.

CDR3 region: CASSPDSGRSREQYF. In nucleotides, the CDR3 is TGTGCCAGCTCACCGGATAGCGGGAGGAGCCGCGAGCAGTACTTC. The genes are TRBV18 and TRBJ2-7; 10 bases are a match to TRBD2. Unmatched junction bases numbered 8, after V lost 3 bases and J lost 6 bases. This CDR3 spans 15 amino acids. Germline V gene lookup returns CDR1 KGHSH and CDR2 LQKENI.

The DNA of the CDR3 is TGTGCCTGGTCGATCAACCAACAGGTTCGGGCGGAGCTGTTTTTT. It is translated as CAWSINQQVRAELFF. The V call is TRBV30, the J call TRBJ2-2, with D possibly TRBD1 on 5 matching bases. This CDR3 spans 15 amino acids. Germline V lookup: CDR1 GTSNPN, CDR2 SVGIG (reference sequence). Trimming shortened V by 5 bases and J by 10 bases, and 23 bases separated the two germline ends.

CDR3 DNA: TGTGCCACCCGCCAAGGGGGGTACACTGAAGCTTTCTTT. It is translated as CATRQGGYTEAFF. The chain carries TRBV24-1 and TRBJ1-1; TRBD1 might be the D (6 bases). The CDR3 runs to 13 residues. The V gene lost 9 bases and the J gene lost 3 bases, with 13 bases spanning the gap. CDR1 and CDR2 (germline): KGHDR, SFDVKD.

This clone showed up just once. The chain is built from TRBV9 and TRBJ2-1; TRBD2 agrees at 8 bases. The CDR3 totals 14 residues. V shed 6 bases, J shed 6 bases, and the junction held 8 bases outside the gene matches. Per the germline V gene, CDR1 is SGDLS and CDR2 is YYNGEE. The CDR3 here is CASTRAGVGNEQFF. CDR3 DNA sequence: TGTGCCAGCACCCGAGCGGGAGTGGGCAATGAGCAGTTCTTC.

The V and J genes are TRBV15 and TRBJ1-5; D not certain. Germline values: CDR1 LNHNV, CDR2 YYDKDF (reference sequence). CDR3 length: 13 residues. Trimming left V 1 base short and J 5 bases short, with 6 bases between. The CDR3 DNA reads as TGTGCCACCAGCAGAGGGGCAGATCAGCCCCAGCATTTT. Amino acids: CATSRGADQPQHF.

The V call is TRBV28, the J call TRBJ2-3; the D call may be TRBD1 or TRBD2 (6 bases each). CDR3 size: 14 residues. CDR1 is MDHEN and CDR2 is SYDVKM in the germline V gene. With 7 bases removed from V and 4 bases from J, the gap between germline ends came to 15 bases. This chain's CDR3 is CASTVGGSPDTQYF. For the CDR3, the DNA is TGTGCCAGCACCGTAGGGGGGTCCCCAGATACGCAGTATTTT. The full variable domain, in which reference TRBV28 and TRBJ2-3 provide the parts outside the CDR3, is DVKVTQSSRYLVKRTGEKVFLECVQDMDHENMFWYRQDPGLGLRLIYFSYDVKMKEKGDIPEGYSVSREKKERFSLILESASTNQTSMYLCASTVGGSPDTQYFGPGTRLTVL.

This chain uses TRBV14 with TRBJ2-7; no definite D call. Germline loops: CDR1 SGHDN, CDR2 FVKESK. The CDR3 is 15 amino acids. Trimming shortened V by 0 bases and J by 4 bases, and 13 bases separated the two germline ends. The CDR3 sequence is CASSQDWARQYEQYF. The CDR3 bases are TGTGCCAGCAGCCAAGATTGGGCCAGACAATACGAGCAGTACTTC.

The chain carries TRBV12-3 or TRBV12-4 and TRBJ2-7, with D unresolved. The CDR3 totals 11 residues. The V end was cut by 1 base, the J end by 3 bases, with 1 base between. The CDR3 bases are TGTGCCAGCAGTTTAGGCTACGAGCAGTACTTC. It codes for CASSLGYEQYF.

The chain combines TRBV7-6 with TRBJ1-4, with TRBD1 identical over 11 bases. V lost 3 bases and J lost 8; bases outside the gene matches: 5. From germline, CDR1 is SGHVS and CDR2 FNYEAQ. This CDR3 has 15 residues. For the CDR3, the DNA is TGTGCCAGCAGCTTGGGGACAGGGGGAAACGAAAAACTGTTTTTT. It specifies CASSLGTGGNEKLFF.

CDR3 sequence: CASSLGGAGSGELFF. CDR3 bases: TGTGCCAGCAGCTTAGGGGGCGCTGGGTCCGGGGAGCTGTTTTTT. The rearrangement links TRBV11-3 to TRBJ2-2, with D possibly matching TRBD1 (5 bases). Trimming pared 1 base from V and 6 bases from J, leaving 12 bases between. The germline CDR1 and CDR2 sequences are SGHNT and YENEEA. The CDR3 length is 15 residues.

V and J are TRBV28 and TRBJ2-7, with 7 bases fitting TRBD1. This CDR3 contains 14 residues. Germline V lookup: CDR1 MDHEN, CDR2 SYDVKM. Trimming took 4 bases from V and 5 from J; bases not matched to a gene: 8. CDR3 DNA sequence: TGTGCCAGCAGTTCGACAGGGATCCTCAACGAGCAGTACTTC. Amino acids: CASSSTGILNEQYF.

The chain has TRBV5-4 and TRBJ1-6; D unclear. This CDR3 is 15 amino acids long. Trimming left V 7 bases short and J 5 bases short, with 16 bases between. Germline values: CDR1 SGHNT, CDR2 YYREEE (reference sequence). The CDR3 region has the DNA TGTGCCAGCCGGCCCCAAGGGTTGGATAATTCACCCCTCCACTTT. It specifies CASRPQGLDNSPLHF. Using reference TRBV5-4 and TRBJ1-6 for the parts outside the CDR3, the full variable domain is ETGVTQSPTHLIKTRGQQVTLRCSSQSGHNTVSWYQQALGQGPQFIFQYYREEENGRGNFPPRFSGLQFPNYSSELNVNALELDDSALYLCASRPQGLDNSPLHFGNGTRLTVT.

The J gene is TRBJ1-2, the V gene TRBV4-2, with D unresolved. Germline V gives CDR1 LGHNA, CDR2 YNFKEQ. CDR3 length: 13 amino acids. V dropped 4 bases and J dropped 4 bases, with 10 bases sitting between them. The CDR3 nucleotides are TGTGCCAGCAGCCCCTCCGTTTCCTATGGCTACACCTTC. Its translation: CASSPSVSYGYTF.

This clone was counted a few times. The J gene is TRBJ1-5, the V gene TRBV3-1 (or the pseudogene TRBV3-2); D is undetermined. Germline CDR1 LGHDT, CDR2 YNNKEL (reference sequence). There are 12 residues in the CDR3. Trimming removed 4 bases from V and 6 bases from J, with 7 bases in between. The CDR3 region has the DNA TGTGCCAGCAGCCTTTTAGGTCAGCCCCAGCATTTT. Protein product: CASSLLGQPQHF.

The sample holds one count of this clone. The rearrangement links TRBV6-4 to TRBJ2-3; D might be TRBD2 (5 bases). The germline gives CDR1 MRHNA, CDR2 SNTAGT. Trimming took 4 bases from V and 3 from J, leaving 11 bases between them. The CDR3 has 14 amino acids. Here the CDR3 DNA reads TGTGCCAGCAGTGTCGGAGGATCGACAGATACGCAGTATTTT. Its protein is CASSVGGSTDTQYF.

This rearrangement joins TRBV29-1 to TRBJ1-1, with D maybe TRBD1 (5 bases). The V and J ends lost 7 bases and 0 bases respectively, with 12 bases between them. CDR1 and CDR2 (germline): SQVTM, ANQGSEA. The CDR3 totals 13 residues. Written as DNA, the CDR3 is TGCAGCGCAAGGGGACGGATGAACACTGAAGCTTTCTTT. Its translation: CSARGRMNTEAFF.

This chain uses TRBV6-2 or TRBV6-3 with TRBJ2-7; TRBD1 agrees at 8 bases. Germline values: CDR1 MNHEY, CDR2 SVGEGT. The CDR3 totals 12 residues. The junction had 4 bases not matched to a gene; V was cut back by 6 bases and J by 6 bases. The CDR3 DNA sequence: TGTGCCAGCAGCGACAGGGGTGGCGAGCAGTACTTC. Translating it yields CASSDRGGEQYF.

V is TRBV5-4 and J is TRBJ1-1; D is unclear. V lost 1 base and J 2 bases, leaving 18 bases between the germline ends. The CDR3 has 17 amino acids. Germline lookup yields CDR1 SGHNT and CDR2 YYREEE (reference sequence). The CDR3 bases are TGTGCCAGCAGCTTGAGATTCCGGCAGTCAATAAACACTGAAGCTTTCTTT. It is translated as CASSLRFRQSINTEAFF.

V and J are TRBV5-1 and TRBJ1-4; maybe TRBD1 (6 bases). Germline loops: CDR1 SGHRS, CDR2 YFSETQ. Trimming shortened V by 1 base and J by 0 bases, and 16 bases separated the two germline ends. This CDR3 comprises 18 residues. This chain's CDR3 is CASSLPQGRSATNEKLFF. The CDR3 coding sequence is TGCGCCAGCAGCTTGCCCCAGGGGCGGTCCGCAACTAATGAAAAACTGTTTTTT.

The genes are TRBV10-3 and TRBJ1-5; tentative D call: TRBD1 (5 bases). This CDR3 has 12 residues. Germline lookup yields CDR1 ENHRY and CDR2 SYGVKD. V was shortened by 10 bases and J by 4 bases, with 11 bases between the two germline ends. The CDR3 DNA follows: TGTGCCACCCGGGGCCAAAATCAGCCCCAGCATTTT. Residues: CATRGQNQPQHF.

The chain carries TRBV7-9 and TRBJ2-1; 8 bases line up with TRBD1. CDR1 SEHNR and CDR2 FQNEAQ come from the germline V gene (reference sequence). Unmatched junction bases numbered 2, after V lost 1 base and J lost 6 bases. The CDR3 has 14 residues. The CDR3 protein is CASSLGQGANEQFF. Written as DNA, the CDR3 is TGTGCCAGCAGCTTAGGGCAGGGGGCCAATGAGCAGTTCTTC.

The CDR3 region has the DNA TGTGCCAGCAGCTTGGGACAGGGGGACACCGGGGAGCTGTTTTTT. It encodes CASSLGQGDTGELFF. This sequence joins TRBV7-9 and TRBJ2-2; 11 bases are a match to TRBD1. The ends lost 3 bases at V and 3 bases at J; junction bases unmatched: 0. This CDR3 is 15 amino acids long. Germline-derived CDR1 and CDR2 are SEHNR and FQNEAQ (reference sequence).

The gene calls are TRBV19 and TRBJ1-2, with D perhaps matching TRBD1 (6 bases). V lost 7 bases to trimming and J lost 4 bases, with 13 bases between them. The CDR3 contains 13 residues. Germline V gene sequence: CDR1 LNHDA, CDR2 SQIVND (reference sequence). Here the CDR3 DNA reads TGTGCCAGTAAGCCGGACAGCCTCTATGGCTACACCTTC. Its protein product is CASKPDSLYGYTF.

This clone was recorded only once. The chain has TRBV5-1 and TRBJ2-7; 15 bases are a match to TRBD2. Germline CDR1 SGHRS, CDR2 YFSETQ. The CDR3 is made up of 16 amino acids. Trimming at V came to 4 bases and at J to 6 bases, leaving 8 bases not matched to a gene. CDR3 residues: CASSAGGGLAGGEQYF. CDR3 nucleotide sequence: TGCGCCAGCAGCGCTGGGGGGGGACTAGCGGGAGGCGAGCAGTACTTC.

This chain joins TRBV4-2 and TRBJ1-1, with 8 nucleotides matching TRBD1. This CDR3 is 14 amino acids long. The germline V gene encodes CDR1 LGHNA and CDR2 YNFKEQ. Trimming cost V 0 bases and J 8 bases; bases outside gene matches: 5. In DNA, the CDR3 is TGTGCCAGCAGCCAAGATCCTACAGGGGGGGAAGCTTTCTTT. Encoded protein: CASSQDPTGGEAFF.

The V and J genes are TRBV29-1 and TRBJ1-1; unclear D gene. Germline CDR1 and CDR2: SQVTM and ANQGSEA. V lost 4 bases and J 0 bases, leaving 9 bases between the germline ends. The length of the CDR3 is 13 residues. This CDR3 reads CSVAFGLNTEAFF. The CDR3 DNA reads TGCAGCGTTGCTTTCGGGCTGAACACTGAAGCTTTCTTT.